These T cell receptor beta chains were read from a single sample in a study of shared clonotypes between healthy human individuals. Here immunoSEQ multiplex PCR was the method, and the copy in TCRdb shows in-frame clones only, minus some. The profile shows 2 million to 2.5 million clones, around 93% of them singletons. What was sequenced was naive CD8+ T cells from PBMCs. The source is a man between 18 and 35 years old in good health. Some clones in this sample may be carry-over from other donors' samples. Both conserved end residues are part of each CDR3. The D gene is left open where the match is weak. A row's size may be missing; if present it is once, few, many or a size class.

clone_size,j_call,d_call,v_call,cdr3_nt,cdr3_aa
NA,TRBJ2-1,NA,TRBV6-5,TGTGCCAGCAGTTATCACTTAGGGAATGAGCAGTTCTTC,CASSYHLGNEQFF
NA,TRBJ2-2,TRBD1,TRBV11-2,TGTGCCAGCAGCTTCCCCCTAGACAGGGTATACACCGGGGAGCTGTTTTTT,CASSFPLDRVYTGELFF
NA,TRBJ2-3,TRBD2,TRBV27,TGTGCCAGCAGGACTAGCGGCTACACAGATACGCAGTATTTT,CASRTSGYTDTQYF
once,TRBJ2-1,TRBD1,TRBV5-6,TGTGCCAGCAGCTATGGGACAGGGCCTTACAATGAGCAGTTCTTC,CASSYGTGPYNEQFF
once,TRBJ2-7,NA,TRBV9,TGTGCCAGCATGGAGGTACCCTACGAGCAGTACTTC,CASMEVPYEQYF
NA,TRBJ1-5,TRBD1,TRBV27,TGTGCCAGCAGACCTGGGACAGGGGGCTTCAATCAGCCCCAGCATTTT,CASRPGTGGFNQPQHF
NA,TRBJ2-7,TRBD1,TRBV5-1,TGCGCCAGCACCCCGGGCCGGACAGGTTACCGCGAGCAGTACTTC,CASTPGRTGYREQYF
NA,TRBJ1-2,NA,TRBV7-9,TGTGCCAGCAGCTTAGTAGGTCCTTTCTATGGCTACACCTTC,CASSLVGPFYGYTF
NA,TRBJ2-1,NA,TRBV12-5,TGTGCTAGTGGTTTGAGCGGTTCCTACAATGAGCAGTTCTTC,CASGLSGSYNEQFF
NA,TRBJ2-7,NA,TRBV28,TGTGCCAGCACCGCCGGAAATTACTACGAGCAGTACTTC,CASTAGNYYEQYF
NA,TRBJ1-1,NA,TRBV27,TGTGCCAGCAGTTTAGGCAGGCTGAACACTGAAGCTTTCTTT,CASSLGRLNTEAFF
NA,TRBJ2-7,TRBD1,TRBV14,TGTGCCAGCAGCGAGACCACAGGGGTCGGTTACGAGCAGTACTTC,CASSETTGVGYEQYF
NA,TRBJ2-7,TRBD1,TRBV28,TGTGCCAGCAGTACGCCGGGACAGGGGGTCTACGAGCAGTACTTC,CASSTPGQGVYEQYF
once,TRBJ2-3,TRBD2,TRBV10-3,TGTGCCATCAGGGACCTTAGCGGGAGTGGCACAGATACGCAGTATTTT,CAIRDLSGSGTDTQYF
NA,TRBJ1-4,NA,TRBV28,TGTGCCAGCAGTTTGTTTCGGTCTGAAAAACTGTTTTTT,CASSLFRSEKLFF
NA,TRBJ2-7,NA,TRBV28,TGTGCCAGCAGTTTTAAATTGGGGACACAACCAACCTACGAGCAGTACTTC,CASSFKLGTQPTYEQYF
NA,TRBJ2-5,NA,TRBV30,TGTGCCTGGAGTGCCCGTTACAATGGGCCGAGGGAGACCCAGTACTTC,CAWSARYNGPRETQYF
NA,TRBJ2-1,NA,TRBV30,TGTGCCTGGGACCTACCTAGCTGGTCCTACAATGAGCAGTTCTTC,CAWDLPSWSYNEQFF
NA,TRBJ2-7,NA,TRBV28,TGTGCCAGCAGTCCCCGGGCAGGGGCCCCCTACGAGCAGTACTTC,CASSPRAGAPYEQYF
NA,TRBJ2-4,NA,TRBV7-2,TGTGCCAGCAGCTTAGTCGGTCAGGGCAAAAACATTCAGTACTTC,CASSLVGQGKNIQYF
once,TRBJ2-5,TRBD2,TRBV11-2,TGTGCCAGCAGCTTAGGGCGGGGGGTAGGTGAGACCCAGTACTTC,CASSLGRGVGETQYF
NA,TRBJ2-3,NA,TRBV27,TGTGCCAGCAGTTTTCTCGCGGATACGCAGTATTTT,CASSFLADTQYF
NA,TRBJ2-5,NA,TRBV28,TGTGCCAGCAGGTTGGCACAGGGAACGAAAGAGACCCAGTACTTC,CASRLAQGTKETQYF
NA,TRBJ2-1,TRBD2,TRBV5-1,TGCGCCAGCAGCTTGGCGGCACTAGCGGGACGCCTCTCCTACAATGAGCAGTTCTTC,CASSLAALAGRLSYNEQFF
NA,TRBJ1-2,NA,TRBV4-3,TGCGCCAGCAGCCAAGGGAGGCGTTCAGGGGACCCAACCTATGGCTACACCTTC,CASSQGRRSGDPTYGYTF
NA,TRBJ2-3,TRBD2,TRBV5-1,TGCGCCAGCAGCGTAGCGGGAGATACGCAGTATTTT,CASSVAGDTQYF
NA,TRBJ2-7,NA,TRBV11-2,TGTGCCAGCATCCCCGGGGGATATTCCTACGAGCAGTACTTC,CASIPGGYSYEQYF
NA,TRBJ2-1,TRBD1,TRBV29-1,TGCAGCGTTGACGGCACAGGGGTCTCCTACAATGAGCAGTTCTTC,CSVDGTGVSYNEQFF
NA,TRBJ2-5,NA,TRBV14,TGTGCCAGCAGCCACCGGGACTTACAAGAGACCCAGTACTTC,CASSHRDLQETQYF
few,TRBJ2-5,NA,TRBV7-9,TGTGCCAGCAGCTTAGAATTGTTAGAGACCCAGTACTTC,CASSLELLETQYF
NA,TRBJ1-1,NA,TRBV28,TGTGCCAGCAGTTTAAACTTGGGGCGGAGTGGGTCCGTTTGGGGGAAAAACACTGAAGCTTTCTTT,CASSLNLGRSGSVWGKNTEAFF
NA,TRBJ2-3,TRBD2,TRBV10-3,TGTGCCATCAGTCACACCGGGACTAGCGTGATAGATACGCAGTATTTT,CAISHTGTSVIDTQYF
NA,TRBJ2-6,TRBD2,TRBV7-3,TGTGCCAGCAGCTTATCGGGAGGATCCTCTGGGGCCAACGTCCTGACTTTC,CASSLSGGSSGANVLTF
NA,TRBJ1-1,NA,TRBV5-6,TGTGCCAGCAGCCCATATGGGGACGGGGGCACTGAAGCTTTCTTT,CASSPYGDGGTEAFF
NA,TRBJ2-1,NA,TRBV9,TGTGCCAGCAGCGCGGGCTATTACAATGAGCAGTTCTTC,CASSAGYYNEQFF
once,TRBJ2-7,TRBD1,TRBV7-2,TGTGCCAGCAGCTCCCGGACAGGGCCGGACGAGCAGTACTTC,CASSSRTGPDEQYF
once,TRBJ1-4,NA,TRBV18,TGTGCCAGCTCATTACCCCTGGGGAAACTGTTTTTT,CASSLPLGKLFF
NA,TRBJ1-2,TRBD1,TRBV6-4,TGTGCCAGCAGTGACTCCTGGACAGGGGTAAATGGCTACACCTTC,CASSDSWTGVNGYTF
NA,TRBJ2-2,NA,TRBV6-6,TGTGCCAGCACCTGGCGGAAGAACACCGGGGAGCTGTTTTTT,CASTWRKNTGELFF
once,TRBJ2-5,NA,TRBV7-9,TGTGCCAGCAGCTTAGGGCCGGAGACCCAGTACTTC,CASSLGPETQYF
once,TRBJ2-7,TRBD1,TRBV7-9,TGTGCCAGCAGCCTCACACCACAGGGGGCTTACTACGAGCAGTACTTC,CASSLTPQGAYYEQYF
NA,TRBJ1-2,TRBD1,TRBV4-2,TGTGCCAGCAGCCAAGAACAGGGGACACATGGCTACACCTTC,CASSQEQGTHGYTF
once,TRBJ1-2,NA,TRBV6-4,TGTGCCAGAGACAGAAACTCCTATGGCTACACCTTC,CARDRNSYGYTF
NA,TRBJ2-7,NA,TRBV9,TGTGCCAGCAGCCCTCCCGGGACCCCTTACGAGCAGTACTTC,CASSPPGTPYEQYF
NA,TRBJ2-5,TRBD2,TRBV27,TGTGCCAGAATTCGGACTAGCGGAGGAGAAGAGACCCAGTACTTC,CARIRTSGGEETQYF
NA,TRBJ1-1,NA,TRBV6-6,TGTGCCAGCAGTTACTCGGGCAGGAGTTCTGAGGCTTTCTTT,CASSYSGRSSEAFF
NA,TRBJ2-7,NA,TRBV9,TGTGCCAGCAGCCCCCGGGGCCGGGAAAGCGAGCAGTACTTC,CASSPRGRESEQYF
NA,TRBJ2-7,NA,TRBV4-3,TGCGCCAGCAGCCTAACAAGGGGTCTCTACGAGCAGTACTTC,CASSLTRGLYEQYF